Described below is a single T cell receptor (beta chain) sequence and its context. Profiling relied on immunoSEQ multiplex PCR, and the TCRdb table lists in-frame clones only, not all of them. The table includes about 530,000 clones, 85% to 90% detected once. This sample is drawn from a study of blood T cell repertoires in COVID-19. For the study at large: T cells, B-cell-depleted T cells, or PBMCs provided the cDNA or gDNA that served as material.

The CDR3 runs 19 residues. The J segment lost 8 bases and the V segment lost 4 bases, leaving 22 bases of the junction unmatched. The V gene's germline CDR1 is LGHDT and CDR2 YNNKEL (reference sequence). Followed longitudinally, the Seattle patients had been enrolled during active infection. The chain has TRBV3-1 (or the pseudogene TRBV3-2) and TRBJ1-2, with 10 bases aligning to TRBD1. The clonotype originates from a woman between 50 and 59 years old with COVID-19, enrolled during active disease. Sequenced: peripheral blood. CDR3 nucleotide sequence: TGTGCCAGCAGCCCCGGGACAGGGGTCTACCGGAAACCTAGTTCGGGCTACACCTTC. It yields the protein CASSPGTGVYRKPSSGYTF.